The 21 T cell receptor beta chains below were found in one sample sequenced in a study of identical twins. TCRdb used MiXCR to reprocess the 5' RACE reads, holding one entry per CDR3 protein. The sample carries roughly 350,000 distinct CDR3 sequences, approximately 13% recorded once. These data were also reused for a study on yellow fever vaccine responses in identical twins.

The sample consisted of CD8+ T cells sorted from blood. These receptors were taken from a young woman in good health.

V usage is TRBV20-1 and J usage is TRBJ1-1; D uncertain. Germline-derived CDR1 and CDR2 are DFQATT and SNEGSKA (reference sequence). The CDR3 is 12 residues long. V lost 1 base and J lost 11, with 14 bases in between. CDR3 bases: TGCAGTGCTAGAGTTTCGGGCTTCGGTGCTTTCTTT. This codes for CSARVSGFGAFF.

In this sample, this clonotype turned up a few times. V usage is TRBV28 and J usage is TRBJ2-3; the match to TRBD1 covers 8 bases. The CDR3 covers 17 residues. Germline CDR1 MDHEN, CDR2 SYDVKM. V shed 2 bases and J 3 bases; nucleotides not matched to a gene: 10. CDR3 sequence (DNA): TGTGCCAGCAGTTTACCGAAACAGGGGGAGAGAACAGATACGCAGTATTTT. Amino acids: CASSLPKQGERTDTQYF.

This clonotype has more than one count but fewer than ten. The gene calls are TRBV28 and TRBJ2-7, with 7 bases fitting TRBD1. With 6 bases clipped from V and 3 bases from J, the junction kept 8 bases outside the gene matches. The CDR3 loop spans 14 amino acids. Germline V lookup: CDR1 MDHEN, CDR2 SYDVKM. CDR3 region: CASSRQGTHYEQYF. DNA of the CDR3: TGTGCCAGCAGCAGACAGGGAACACACTACGAGCAGTACTTC.

This clonotype has a handful of counts. The V call is TRBV7-8, the J call TRBJ2-7; the match to TRBD2 covers 10 bases. The CDR3 spans 15 residues. Germline CDR1 reads SGHVS; CDR2 reads FQNEAQ. The ends lost 4 bases at V and 3 bases at J; junction bases unmatched: 6. The DNA of the CDR3 is TGTGCCAGCAGCTCCGTACTAGCGGGGAACTACGAGCAGTACGTC. This encodes CASSSVLAGNYEQYV.

The chain combines TRBV13 with TRBJ2-7; TRBD2 might be the D (7 bases). The germline V gene has CDR1 PRHDT and CDR2 FYEKMQ (reference sequence). CDR3 length equals 14 residues. The V end lost 3 bases, the J end lost 3 bases, and 12 bases lay between the germline ends. The CDR3 spells CASSFGGGIYEQYV. The CDR3 nucleotides read TGTGCCAGCAGCTTTGGCGGGGGCATCTACGAGCAGTACGTC.

The sample holds many counts of this clonotype. The chain carries TRBV29-1 and TRBJ2-1, with 8 bases identical to TRBD2. V was clipped by 3 bases and J by 12 bases; unmatched bases: 13. CDR3 size: 14 residues. Germline lookup yields CDR1 SQVTM and CDR2 ANQGSEA. The CDR3 DNA follows: TGCAGCGTTGAGGAGCGGGAGCCATCAGGTGGGCAGTTCTTC. Translation gives CSVEEREPSGGQFF.

This clonotype has ten or more counts. The V call is TRBV10-3, the J call TRBJ2-7; TRBD1 agrees at 8 bases. The J segment lost 7 bases and the V segment lost 0 bases, leaving 5 bases of the junction unmatched. Germline lookup yields CDR1 ENHRY and CDR2 SYGVKD. The CDR3 covers 14 residues. This CDR3 is CAISESSGGFEQYF. The CDR3 region has the DNA TGTGCCATCAGTGAGTCTTCAGGGGGCTTTGAGCAGTACTTC.

The chain carries TRBV4-1 and TRBJ2-7; D possibly matches TRBD1 or TRBD2 (5 bases each). The germline gives CDR1 MGHRA, CDR2 YSYEKL. Between the trimmed V and J ends, which lost 0 bases and 3 bases, there was a span of 15 bases. There are 16 residues in the CDR3. The CDR3 sequence: CASSQEGTKQNYEQYF. CDR3 nucleotide sequence: TGCGCCAGCAGCCAAGAAGGGACCAAGCAAAACTACGAGCAGTACTTC.

This clonotype has only a few counts. The J gene is TRBJ2-1, the V gene TRBV5-4; possible D gene TRBD2, 6 bases. The CDR3 is made up of 14 amino acids. In germline, CDR1 is SGHNT, CDR2 YYREEE (reference sequence). The V end lost 1 base, the J end lost 3 bases, and 8 bases lay between the germline ends. CDR3 nucleotide sequence: TGTGCCAGCAGCTTGTGGGACTTCTACAATGAGCAGTTCTTC. Its protein is CASSLWDFYNEQFF.

This chain connects TRBV3-1 to TRBJ2-7; 8 positions agree with TRBD1. The CDR3 spans 13 residues. The J segment lost 0 bases and the V segment lost 10 bases, leaving 5 bases of the junction unmatched. CDR1 and CDR2 from the germline V gene are LGHDT and YNNKEL (reference sequence). CDR3: CATRDRGSYEQYV. The CDR3 region has the DNA TGTGCCACCCGTGACAGGGGCTCCTACGAGCAGTACGTC.

This clonotype was seen a handful of times. The chain has TRBV9 and TRBJ1-2; D gene unclear. The CDR3 sequence is 15 residues long. V was clipped by 0 bases and J by 2 bases, with 11 bases between them. Germline V gene data show CDR1 as SGDLS and CDR2 as YYNGEE. The CDR3 DNA is TGTGCCAGCAGCGTAGCGGCAGGTCCCAACTATGGCTACACCTTC. Protein product: CASSVAAGPNYGYTF.

This rearrangement joins TRBV7-9 to TRBJ1-5, with 8 bases matching TRBD1. Per germline, CDR1 SEHNR and CDR2 FQNEAQ (reference sequence). CDR3 size: 15 residues. V gave up 1 base and J gave up 5 bases; unmatched junction bases: 4. This CDR3 is CASSLGPGGYQPQHF. In DNA, the CDR3 is TGTGCCAGCAGCTTAGGGCCAGGGGGCTATCAGCCCCAGCATTTT.

The rearrangement joins TRBV6-5 to TRBJ2-7, with TRBD2 as a possible D gene (5 bases). The CDR3 extends over 12 amino acids. CDR1 and CDR2 from the germline V gene are MNHEY and SVGAGI. V lost 6 bases to trimming and J lost 6 bases, with 12 bases between them. The CDR3 loop is CASRIQGGEQYF. CDR3 bases: TGTGCCAGCAGGATTCAAGGAGGCGAGCAGTACTTC.

The gene calls are TRBV9 and TRBJ2-3; D ambiguous. Germline CDR1 SGDLS, CDR2 YYNGEE. This CDR3 has 14 residues. Trimming shortened V by 0 bases and J by 2 bases, and 7 bases separated the two germline ends. CDR3 sequence reads: CASSVDGTTDTQYF. The CDR3 DNA reads TGTGCCAGCAGCGTAGATGGTACCACAGATACGCAGTATTTT.

This rearrangement joins TRBV5-1 to TRBJ2-1, with 7 bases fitting TRBD2. V was pared by 2 bases and J by 8 bases, with 16 bases of the junction left unmatched. The germline V gene has CDR1 SGHRS and CDR2 YFSETQ. The CDR3 totals 17 residues. The DNA for the CDR3 is TGCGCCAGCAGCTTTCTCTGGGGGGGGGATCGCCGTCATGAGCAGTTCTTC. Its protein is CASSFLWGGDRRHEQFF.

The chain has TRBV25-1 and TRBJ1-6; D is unclear. Deletions cut 4 bases from V and 3 bases from J, with 7 bases between. CDR3 size: 14 residues. Looked up from germline, CDR1 is MGHDK and CDR2 is SYGVNS. CDR3 DNA: TGTGCCAGCAGTGGAATCGACTATAATTCACCCCTCCACTTT. Translated, it gives CASSGIDYNSPLHF.

This rearrangement joins TRBV20-1 to TRBJ2-3; TRBD2 matches at 7 bases. CDR3 size: 14 residues. The germline V gene has CDR1 DFQATT and CDR2 SNEGSKA (reference sequence). V shed 6 bases, J shed 3 bases, and the junction held 9 bases outside the gene matches. The CDR3 protein is CSATLAWVTDTQYF. The DNA for the CDR3 is TGCAGTGCAACACTAGCGTGGGTGACAGATACGCAGTATTTT.

This clonotype was picked up a small number of times. The V call is TRBV3-1, the J call TRBJ1-1; D perhaps matches TRBD1 (5 bases). The germline V gene encodes CDR1 LGHDT and CDR2 YNNKEL (reference sequence). This CDR3 region has 16 residues. Trimming left V 0 bases short and J 4 bases short, with 15 bases between. In nucleotides, the CDR3 is TGTGCCAGCAGCCAAGATCTCCTAGGTGGGGGCACTGAAGCTTTCTTT. Translated: CASSQDLLGGGTEAFF.

This clonotype appeared a few times. The gene calls are TRBV20-1 and TRBJ2-7; 9 bases line up with TRBD2. The CDR3 is 13 amino acids. V trimming: 3 bases; J trimming: 3 bases; junction bases outside the gene matches: 3. Germline lookup yields CDR1 DFQATT and CDR2 SNEGSKA (reference sequence). The CDR3 DNA is TGCAGTGCTAGGAATAGCGGGGGCTACGAGCAGTACTTC. It specifies CSARNSGGYEQYF.

This clonotype came up once. This rearrangement joins TRBV6-9 to TRBJ2-7; no firm D call. The CDR3 covers 16 residues. CDR1 and CDR2 (germline): MNHGY, SVAAGI. V lost 7 bases to trimming and J lost 3 bases, with 22 bases between them. CDR3 nucleotide sequence: TGTGCCAGCACCGAAACTTGGAGAGGTCGTGGCTACGAGCAGTACTTC. Its translation is CASTETWRGRGYEQYF.

The V gene is TRBV7-2, the J gene TRBJ2-5; 13 nucleotides align to TRBD2. This CDR3 spans 17 amino acids. Germline V CDR1 and CDR2: SGHTA, FQGNSA. V trimming: 1 base; J trimming: 3 bases; junction bases outside the gene matches: 5. The CDR3 DNA is TGTGCCAGCAGCTTAGGCTATGGACTAGCGGGGGAAGAGACCCAGTACTTC. Its protein is CASSLGYGLAGEETQYF. Variable domain in full (rest from reference TRBV7-2 and TRBJ2-5): GAGVSQSPSNKVTEKGKDVELRCDPISGHTALYWYRQSLGQGLEFLIYFQGNSAPDKSGLPSDRFSAERTGGSVSTLTIQRTQQEDSAVYLCASSLGYGLAGEETQYFGPGTRLLVL.